Detailed here is one TCR beta chain. What it binds is not known. These data belong to a study of molecular identifiers for immune sequencing clone quantification. Study-level information: RNA from 20,000 or 100,000 naive CD8 cells was split five ways in replicates, with four sequenced. Notes on the study in general: Detection of one spiked Jurkat cell's TCR RNA reportedly worked in one million naive cells. Over 99% of CMV-specific effector molecules, but under 1% of naive ones, were in clones above 20 copies. Highly expanded clone sizes could be underestimated by identical TCR molecules sharing a barcode.

In TCRdb, the PCR reads were re-called with MiXCR into one record per CDR3 protein. The sample includes around 460,000 distinct CDR3 sequences, roughly a fifth of them seen just once. This CDR3 has 15 amino acids. Germline CDR1 and CDR2: MNHEY and SMNVEV (reference sequence). The ends were cut back, 6 bases at V and 0 bases at J, with 12 bases in the middle. The clonotype was recovered from a human donor in good health. Some libraries in this study had Jurkat cell RNA spiked in. The sequencing sample was made of naive CD8+ T cells from blood, with Jurkat cell RNA spiked in. Subset: FACS-sorted CD8+CD4-CCR7+CD45RA+ naive T cells. The rearrangement links TRBV27 to TRBJ2-1; no clear D gene. Written as DNA, the CDR3 is TGTGCCAGCAGCCTTCTTCCCATCTCCTACAATGAGCAGTTCTTC. Protein product: CASSLLPISYNEQFF.